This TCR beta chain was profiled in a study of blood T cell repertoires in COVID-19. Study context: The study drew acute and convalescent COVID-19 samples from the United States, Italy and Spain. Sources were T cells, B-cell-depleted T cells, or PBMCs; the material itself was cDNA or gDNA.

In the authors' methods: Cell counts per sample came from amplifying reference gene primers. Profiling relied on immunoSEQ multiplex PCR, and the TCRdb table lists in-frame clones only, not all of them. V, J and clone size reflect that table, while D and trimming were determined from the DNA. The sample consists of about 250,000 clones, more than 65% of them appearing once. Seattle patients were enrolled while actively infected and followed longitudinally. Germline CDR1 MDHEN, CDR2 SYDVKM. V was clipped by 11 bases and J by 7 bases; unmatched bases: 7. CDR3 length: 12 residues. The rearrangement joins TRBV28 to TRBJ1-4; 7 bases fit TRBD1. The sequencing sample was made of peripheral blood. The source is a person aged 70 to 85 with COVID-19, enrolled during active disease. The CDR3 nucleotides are TGTGCCTCAACAGGGGTGGCTGAAAAACTGTTTTTT. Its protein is CASTGVAEKLFF. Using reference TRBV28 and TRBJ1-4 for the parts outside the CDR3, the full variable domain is DVKVTQSSRYLVKRTGEKVFLECVQDMDHENMFWYRQDPGLGLRLIYFSYDVKMKEKGDIPEGYSVSREKKERFSLILESASTNQTSMYLCASTGVAEKLFFGSGTQLSVL.